Shown below are 8 T cell receptor beta chains from a single sample sequenced in a study of T cell responses to AZD1222 COVID-19 vaccine. The assay was immunoSEQ multiplex PCR, and TCRdb's table has in-frame clones only and misses some. The sample has about 120,000 clones; approximately 94% are singletons. The material was peripheral blood, obtained 28 days after the second AZD1222 dose. The receptors derive from an adult who received the AZD1222 COVID-19 vaccine.

This clone turned up a few times. The chain carries TRBV6-5 and TRBJ2-3; perhaps D is TRBD1 or TRBD2 (5 bases each). Deletions cut 7 bases from V and 0 bases from J, with 14 bases between. The length of the CDR3 is 15 residues. Germline CDR1 MNHEY, CDR2 SVGAGI. CDR3: CASIRDGSSTDTQYF. CDR3 in DNA: TGTGCCAGCATCCGGGACGGCTCCAGCACAGATACGCAGTATTTT.

The J gene is TRBJ2-3, the V gene TRBV29-1; 7 bases agree with TRBD1. Germline V gene sequence: CDR1 SQVTM, CDR2 ANQGSEA. CDR3 size: 13 residues. The V and J ends lost 3 bases and 5 bases, in that order; junction bases with no gene match: 5. DNA for the CDR3: TGCAGCGTTGATGGCCAGGGGGTAGATACGCAGTATTTT. Protein sequence: CSVDGQGVDTQYF.

This clone was recorded once. The J gene is TRBJ1-1, the V gene TRBV25-1; no definite D call. CDR1 and CDR2 (germline): MGHDK, SYGVNS. The CDR3 is made up of 11 amino acids. V shed 6 bases and J shed 8 bases, with 10 bases lying between them. Here the CDR3 reads CASREGPEAFF. CDR3 coding DNA: TGTGCCAGCAGGGAGGGCCCCGAAGCTTTCTTT. Complete variable domain (other parts from reference TRBV25-1 and TRBJ1-1): EADIYQTPRYLVIGTGKKITLECSQTMGHDKMYWYQQDPGMELHLIHYSYGVNSTEKGDLSSESTVSRIRTEHFPLTLESARPSHTSQYLCASREGPEAFFGQGTRLTVV.

The gene calls are TRBV6-6 and TRBJ1-1, with 7 bases matching TRBD1. CDR1 and CDR2 (germline): MNHNY, SVGAGI (reference sequence). J lost 4 bases, V lost 5 bases, and 13 bases had no gene match. The CDR3 is 16 amino acids. The CDR3 here is CASSMTGLGGGTEAFF. For the CDR3, the DNA is TGTGCCAGCAGTATGACAGGGCTCGGTGGTGGCACTGAAGCTTTCTTT.

This chain joins TRBV5-6 and TRBJ2-5; 7 nucleotides agree with TRBD2. CDR3 length: 17 residues. Germline CDR1 SGHDT, CDR2 YYEEEE. The V segment lost 0 bases and the J segment 2 bases; nucleotides outside the gene matches: 10. CDR3 sequence (DNA): TGTGCCAGCAGCTTGGCGCCTAGCGGATTTTTACAAGAGACCCAGTACTTC. Protein sequence: CASSLAPSGFLQETQYF. The complete variable domain, with remaining parts taken from reference TRBV5-6 and TRBJ2-5, reads DAGVTQSPTHLIKTRGQQVTLRCSPKSGHDTVSWYQQALGQGPQFIFQYYEEEERQRGNFPDRFSGHQFPNYSSELNVNALLLGDSALYLCASSLAPSGFLQETQYFGPGTRLLVL.

About this clone itself: The sample contains more than one DNA sequence encoding this CDR3. The chain joins TRBV9 to TRBJ2-3; D possibly matches TRBD1 or TRBD2 (5 bases each). Germline V lookup: CDR1 SGDLS, CDR2 YYNGEE. The CDR3 runs to 15 residues. V was clipped by 0 bases and J by 0 bases, with 8 bases between them. The CDR3 DNA is TGTGCCAGCAGCGTAGTGGGGGAGAGCACAGATACGCAGTATTTT. As protein: CASSVVGESTDTQYF.

This clone was counted a single time. The J gene is TRBJ2-5, the V gene TRBV5-1, with D perhaps matching TRBD2 (6 bases). V gave up 0 bases and J gave up 1 base, with 10 bases separating them. Germline V lookup: CDR1 SGHRS, CDR2 YFSETQ. The CDR3 runs 15 residues. This CDR3 reads CASSLVAGSQETQYF. The CDR3 DNA reads TGCGCCAGCAGCTTGGTCGCGGGGTCCCAAGAGACCCAGTACTTC.

V is TRBV4-3 and J is TRBJ2-1; 11 bases fit TRBD2. V dropped 2 bases and J dropped 2; count of bases not matched to a gene: 17. The CDR3 runs 21 residues. The germline V gene has CDR1 LGHNA and CDR2 YSLEER. The CDR3 DNA reads TGCGCCAGCAGCCAAACAGAACTAAGAGGGACTAGCGGACCCCCCTACAATGAGCAGTTCTTC. It codes for CASSQTELRGTSGPPYNEQFF.